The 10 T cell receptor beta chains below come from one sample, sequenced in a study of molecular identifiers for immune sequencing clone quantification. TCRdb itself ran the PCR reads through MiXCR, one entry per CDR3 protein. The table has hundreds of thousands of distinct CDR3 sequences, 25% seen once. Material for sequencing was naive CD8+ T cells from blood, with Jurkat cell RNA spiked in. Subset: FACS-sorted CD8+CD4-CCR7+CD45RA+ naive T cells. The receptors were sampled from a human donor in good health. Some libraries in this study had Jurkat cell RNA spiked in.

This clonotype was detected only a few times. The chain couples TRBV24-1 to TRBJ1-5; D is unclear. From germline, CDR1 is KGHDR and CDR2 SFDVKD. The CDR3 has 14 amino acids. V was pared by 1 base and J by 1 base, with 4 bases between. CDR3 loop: CATSDFSSNQPQHF. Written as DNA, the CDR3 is TGTGCCACCAGTGATTTTTCCAGCAATCAGCCCCAGCATTTT.

The CDR3: CASGLPWGMGNTIYF. CDR3 coding DNA: TGTGCTAGTGGTCTACCATGGGGGATGGGAAACACCATATATTTT. V usage is TRBV12-5 and J usage is TRBJ1-3; possibly TRBD1 for D (5 bases). V was shortened by 5 bases and J by 4 bases, with 15 bases between the two germline ends. CDR1 is LGHNT, CDR2 FRNRAP, per germline. The CDR3 is made up of 15 amino acids.

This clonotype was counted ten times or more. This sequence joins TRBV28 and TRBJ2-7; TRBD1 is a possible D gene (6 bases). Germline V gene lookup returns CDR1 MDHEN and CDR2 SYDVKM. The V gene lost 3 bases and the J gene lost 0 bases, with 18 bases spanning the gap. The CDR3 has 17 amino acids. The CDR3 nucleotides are TGTGCCAGCAGTTTTACCGGGACATTTGGTAGCTCCTACGAGCAGTACTTC. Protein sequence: CASSFTGTFGSSYEQYF.

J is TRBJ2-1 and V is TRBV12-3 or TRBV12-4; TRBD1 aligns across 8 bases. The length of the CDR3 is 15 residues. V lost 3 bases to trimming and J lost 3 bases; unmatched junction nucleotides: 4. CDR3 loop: CASSFGQGFYNEQFF. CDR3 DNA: TGTGCCAGCAGTTTCGGACAGGGTTTCTACAATGAGCAGTTCTTC.

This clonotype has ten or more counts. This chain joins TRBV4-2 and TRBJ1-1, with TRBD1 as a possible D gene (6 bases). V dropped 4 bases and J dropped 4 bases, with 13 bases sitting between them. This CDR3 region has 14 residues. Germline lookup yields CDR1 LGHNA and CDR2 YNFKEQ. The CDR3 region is CASSLNRDPTEAFF. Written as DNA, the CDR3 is TGTGCCAGCAGCCTTAACAGGGATCCCACTGAAGCTTTCTTT.

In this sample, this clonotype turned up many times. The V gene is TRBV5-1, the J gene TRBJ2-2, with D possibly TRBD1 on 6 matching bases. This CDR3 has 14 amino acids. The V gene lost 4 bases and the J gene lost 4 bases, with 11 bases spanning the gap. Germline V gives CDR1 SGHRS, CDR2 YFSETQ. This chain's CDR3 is CASSPQGSTGELFF. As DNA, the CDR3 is TGCGCCAGCAGCCCGCAGGGGAGCACCGGGGAGCTGTTTTTT.

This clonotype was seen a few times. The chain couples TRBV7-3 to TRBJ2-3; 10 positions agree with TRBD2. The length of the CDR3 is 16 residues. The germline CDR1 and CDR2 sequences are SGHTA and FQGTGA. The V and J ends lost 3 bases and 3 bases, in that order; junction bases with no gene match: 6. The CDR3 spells CASSFTSSGSTDTQYF. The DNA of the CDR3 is TGTGCCAGCAGCTTCACCTCTAGCGGGAGTACAGATACGCAGTATTTT.

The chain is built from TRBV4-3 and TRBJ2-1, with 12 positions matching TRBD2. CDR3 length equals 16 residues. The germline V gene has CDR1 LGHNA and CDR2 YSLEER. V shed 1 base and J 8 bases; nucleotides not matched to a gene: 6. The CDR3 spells CASSQASGRAYDEQFF. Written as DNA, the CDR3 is TGCGCCAGCAGCCAAGCTAGCGGGAGGGCATACGATGAGCAGTTCTTC.

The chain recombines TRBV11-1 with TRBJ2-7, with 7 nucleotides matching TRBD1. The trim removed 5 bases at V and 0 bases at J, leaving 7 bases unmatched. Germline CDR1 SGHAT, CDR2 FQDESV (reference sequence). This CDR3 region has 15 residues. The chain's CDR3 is CASSPGQLYSYEQYF. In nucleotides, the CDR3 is TGTGCCAGCAGCCCGGGACAGTTATACTCCTACGAGCAGTACTTC.

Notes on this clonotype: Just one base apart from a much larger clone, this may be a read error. CDR3 amino acids: CASTTLGRNEKLSF. CDR3 bases: TGTGCCAGCACGACCTTGGGTCGAAATGAAAAACTGTCTTTT. This chain links TRBV7-6 with TRBJ1-4; D gene uncertain. The CDR3 has 14 amino acids. The V gene's germline CDR1 is SGHVS and CDR2 FNYEAQ. The entire variable domain, with the rest obtained from reference TRBV7-6 and TRBJ1-4, is as follows: GAGVSQSPRYKVTKRGQDVALRCDPISGHVSLYWYRQALGQGPEFLTYFNYEAQQDKSGLPNDRFSAERPEGSISTLTIQRTEQRDSAMYRCASTTLGRNEKLSFGSGTQLSVL.